Listed here are 11 T cell receptor beta chains from one sample, sequenced in a study of PD-1 blockade in classical Hodgkin lymphoma. Repertoires were generated with immunoSEQ multiplex PCR, while TCRdb's copy carries only in-frame clones and drops some. The sample holds about 51,000 clones, more than 75% seen once. Time point meaning: cycle 4 day 1 (C4D1), after five to seven weeks of nivolumab. With no exception, relapse followed autologous stem cell transplantation in all patients, and brentuximab vedotin exposure varied. The source material was peripheral blood mononuclear cells (PBMCs), sampled before the fourth cycle of nivolumab. Source of these receptors: a human donor with classical Hodgkin lymphoma.

This clone appeared once. A junction boundary mismatches the germline segment, possibly from a read error. This chain links TRBV5-5 with TRBJ1-3, with TRBD1 identical over 8 bases. Germline V gene lookup returns CDR1 SGHKS and CDR2 YYEKEE (reference sequence). CDR3 size: 16 residues. CDR3 coding DNA: TGTGCTAGCAGCGGCGGCAGGGGGCTTCTTGGAAACACCATATATTTT. Translation: CASSGGRGLLGNTIYF. The whole variable domain, filled in from reference TRBV5-5 and TRBJ1-3, reads DAGVTQSPTHLIKTRGQQVTLRCSPISGHKSVSWYQQVLGQGPQFIFQYYEKEERGRGNFPDRFSARQFPNYSSELNVNALLLGDSALYLCASSGGRGLLGNTIYFGEGSWLTVV.

The chain links TRBV11-3 to TRBJ1-2; weak D call: TRBD1 (5 bases). V lost 0 bases and J lost 13, with 12 bases in between. The germline gives CDR1 SGHNT, CDR2 YENEEA. The CDR3 sequence is 12 residues long. The CDR3 DNA reads TGTGCCAGCAGCTTAGATATGGGGCCGGTCACCTTC. It specifies CASSLDMGPVTF.

The chain recombines TRBV28 with TRBJ1-4; no clear D. Looked up from germline, CDR1 is MDHEN and CDR2 is SYDVKM. This CDR3 spans 15 amino acids. The V and J ends lost 3 bases and 4 bases respectively, with 12 bases between them. CDR3 loop: CASSFARTINEKLFF. As DNA, the CDR3 is TGTGCCAGCAGTTTTGCGAGGACCATTAATGAAAAACTGTTTTTT.

This chain uses TRBV6-1 with TRBJ1-2; D is unclear. The CDR3 is 14 residues long. V lost 7 bases and J lost 4, with 16 bases in between. Germline CDR1 reads MNHNS; CDR2 reads SASEGT. This chain's CDR3 is CASTQVGQVYGYTF. The CDR3 DNA sequence: TGTGCCAGCACCCAAGTAGGGCAGGTCTATGGCTACACCTTC.

This clone was detected once. For the CDR3, the DNA is TGCGCCAGCAGCTTGGAGAAGGGAACTTTGTCGAAACTGTTTTTT. This translates into CASSLEKGTLSKLFF. The rearrangement joins TRBV5-1 to TRBJ1-4, with D uncertain. V lost 0 bases and J 11 bases, leaving 17 bases between the germline ends. Germline CDR1 reads SGHRS; CDR2 reads YFSETQ. The CDR3 is made up of 15 amino acids.

The rearrangement uses TRBV6-1 and TRBJ2-1; 10 positions match TRBD2. The CDR3 is made up of 14 amino acids. J gave up 5 bases and V 11 bases, and 9 bases lay outside the gene matches. Germline V gene data show CDR1 as MNHNS and CDR2 as SASEGT. The CDR3 loop reads CACRSGGIDNEQFF. Here the CDR3 DNA reads TGTGCCTGCCGTAGCGGGGGGATCGACAATGAGCAGTTCTTC.

The CDR3: CASSPDRADTQYF. CDR3 DNA: TGTGCCAGCAGTCCGGACCGCGCAGATACGCAGTATTTT. The V and J genes are TRBV27 and TRBJ2-3; D gene ambiguous. Trimming stripped 5 bases from V and 4 bases from J, with 10 bases between. This CDR3 is built from 13 residues. The germline V gene encodes CDR1 MNHEY and CDR2 SMNVEV (reference sequence).

Worth noting for this clone: This sample includes further DNA sequences coding for the same CDR3. The CDR3 DNA sequence: TGTGCCAGCAGCGTAGATTCGGTGAACACTGAAGCTTTCTTT. Translating gives CASSVDSVNTEAFF. The rearrangement uses TRBV9 and TRBJ1-1; unclear D gene. This CDR3 comprises 14 residues. The germline CDR1 and CDR2 sequences are SGDLS and YYNGEE. Trimming stripped 0 bases from V and 0 bases from J, with 6 bases between.

The chain couples TRBV30 to TRBJ2-1; 15 bases match TRBD2. Germline CDR1 GTSNPN, CDR2 SVGIG (reference sequence). After removal of 3 bases from V and 4 bases from J, the junction contained 4 bases not matched to a gene. The CDR3 runs 16 residues. The CDR3 DNA reads as TGTGCCTGGAGACCCGGGACTAGCGGGGGGTACAATGAGCAGTTCTTC. Translation gives CAWRPGTSGGYNEQFF.

This sequence joins TRBV10-1 and TRBJ2-2; D may correspond to TRBD1 or TRBD2 (5 bases each). Germline-derived CDR1 and CDR2 are WNHNN and SYGVQD (reference sequence). There are 16 residues in the CDR3. V lost 2 bases and J lost 4, with 14 bases in between. CDR3 residues: CASSERGTGGTGELFF. Here the CDR3 DNA reads TGCGCCAGCAGTGAGAGAGGGACCGGTGGCACCGGGGAGCTGTTTTTT.

The rearrangement uses TRBV7-9 and TRBJ2-7; the match to TRBD2 covers 11 bases. This CDR3 region has 18 residues. Germline V gives CDR1 SEHNR, CDR2 FQNEAQ (reference sequence). J lost 5 bases, V lost 0 bases, and 12 bases had no gene match. In DNA, the CDR3 is TGTGCCAGCAGCTTAGCGCGGCTAGCGGGAGGCGACAGACACGAGCAGTACTTC. This gives the protein CASSLARLAGGDRHEQYF.